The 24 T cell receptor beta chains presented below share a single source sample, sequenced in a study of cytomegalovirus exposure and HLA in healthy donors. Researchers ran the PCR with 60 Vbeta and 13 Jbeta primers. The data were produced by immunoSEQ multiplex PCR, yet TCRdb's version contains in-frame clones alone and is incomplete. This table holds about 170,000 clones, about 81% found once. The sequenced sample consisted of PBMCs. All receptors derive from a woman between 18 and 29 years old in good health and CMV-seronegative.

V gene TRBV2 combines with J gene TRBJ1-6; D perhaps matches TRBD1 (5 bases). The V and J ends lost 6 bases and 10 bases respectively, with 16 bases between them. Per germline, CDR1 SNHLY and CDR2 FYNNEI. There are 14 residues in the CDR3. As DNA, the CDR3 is TGTGCCAGCAGGCCGCAGGGCGGTAGGTCACCCCTCCACTTT. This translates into CASRPQGGRSPLHF.

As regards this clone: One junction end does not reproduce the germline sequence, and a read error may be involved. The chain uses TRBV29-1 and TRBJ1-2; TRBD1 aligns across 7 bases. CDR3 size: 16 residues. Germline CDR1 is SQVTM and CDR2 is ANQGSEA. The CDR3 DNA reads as TGCAGCTTTGAAGGGCCAAGGAGGGGGCATTCGTATGGCTACACCTTC. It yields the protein CSFEGPRRGHSYGYTF.

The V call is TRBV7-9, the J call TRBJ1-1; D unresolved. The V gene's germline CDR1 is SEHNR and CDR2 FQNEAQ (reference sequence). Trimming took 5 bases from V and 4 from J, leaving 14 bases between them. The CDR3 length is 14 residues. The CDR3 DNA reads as TGTGCCAGCAGCGCCGAGTTTCGGAGCACTGAAGCTTTCTTT. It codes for CASSAEFRSTEAFF.

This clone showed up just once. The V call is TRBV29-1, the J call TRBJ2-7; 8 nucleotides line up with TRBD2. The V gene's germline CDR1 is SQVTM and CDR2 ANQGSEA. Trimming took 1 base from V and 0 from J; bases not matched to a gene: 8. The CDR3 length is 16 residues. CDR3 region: CSVEVPPLAASYEQYF. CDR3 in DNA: TGCAGCGTTGAAGTTCCTCCACTAGCGGCCTCCTACGAGCAGTACTTC.

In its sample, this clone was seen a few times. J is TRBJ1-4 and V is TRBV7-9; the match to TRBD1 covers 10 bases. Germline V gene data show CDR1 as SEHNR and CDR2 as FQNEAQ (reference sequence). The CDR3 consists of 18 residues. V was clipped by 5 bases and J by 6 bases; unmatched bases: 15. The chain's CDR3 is CASSHPITTGTGDEKLFF. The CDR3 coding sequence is TGTGCCAGCAGCCACCCCATCACTACCGGGACAGGGGATGAAAAACTGTTTTTT.

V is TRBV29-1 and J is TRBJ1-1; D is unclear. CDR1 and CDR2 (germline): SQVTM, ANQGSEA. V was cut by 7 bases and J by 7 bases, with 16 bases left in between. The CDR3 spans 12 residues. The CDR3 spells CSATRGGGEAFF. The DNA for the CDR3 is TGCAGCGCAACACGGGGTGGTGGTGAAGCTTTCTTT.

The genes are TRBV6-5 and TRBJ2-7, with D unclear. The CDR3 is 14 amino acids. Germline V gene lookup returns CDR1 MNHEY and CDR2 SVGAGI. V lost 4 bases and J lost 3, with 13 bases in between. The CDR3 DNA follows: TGTGCCAGCAGTTCAACCGACAACAGCTACGAGCAGTACTTC. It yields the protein CASSSTDNSYEQYF.

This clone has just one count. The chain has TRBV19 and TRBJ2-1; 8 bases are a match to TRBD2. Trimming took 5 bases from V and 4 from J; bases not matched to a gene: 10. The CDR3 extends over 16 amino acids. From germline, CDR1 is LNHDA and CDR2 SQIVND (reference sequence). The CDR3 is CASSREITSGYNEQFF. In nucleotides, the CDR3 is TGTGCCAGTAGTCGAGAAATCACTAGCGGTTACAATGAGCAGTTCTTC.

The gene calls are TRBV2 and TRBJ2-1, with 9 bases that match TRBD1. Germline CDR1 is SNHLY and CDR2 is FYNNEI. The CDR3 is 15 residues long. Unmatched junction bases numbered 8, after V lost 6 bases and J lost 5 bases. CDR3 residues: CASSAGTGFHNEQFF. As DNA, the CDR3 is TGTGCCAGCAGCGCCGGGACAGGGTTTCACAATGAGCAGTTCTTC.

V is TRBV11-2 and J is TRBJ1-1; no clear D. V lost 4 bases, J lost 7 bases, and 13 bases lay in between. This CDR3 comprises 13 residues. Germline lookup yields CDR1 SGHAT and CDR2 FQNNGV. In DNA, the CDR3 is TGTGCCAGCAGCTCCTTCCGGGTAAATGAAGCTTTCTTT. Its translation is CASSSFRVNEAFF.

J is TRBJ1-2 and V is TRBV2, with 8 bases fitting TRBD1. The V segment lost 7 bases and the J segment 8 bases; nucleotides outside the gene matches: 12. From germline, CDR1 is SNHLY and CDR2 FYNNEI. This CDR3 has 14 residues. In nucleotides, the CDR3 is TGTGCCAGCATCGGGAGCAGGGGGCCGGCGGGCTACACCTTC. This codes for CASIGSRGPAGYTF. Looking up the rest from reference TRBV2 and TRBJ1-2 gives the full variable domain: EPEVTQTPSHQVTQMGQEVILRCVPISNHLYFYWYRQILGQKVEFLVSFYNNEISEKSEIFDDQFSVERPDGSNFTLKIRSTKLEDSAMYFCASIGSRGPAGYTFGSGTRLTVV.

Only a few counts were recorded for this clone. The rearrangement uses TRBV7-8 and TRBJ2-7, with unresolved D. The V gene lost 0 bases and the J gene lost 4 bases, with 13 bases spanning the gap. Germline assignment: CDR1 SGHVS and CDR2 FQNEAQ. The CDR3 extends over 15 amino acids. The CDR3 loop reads CASSLASGSHYEQYF. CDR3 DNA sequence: TGTGCCAGCAGCTTAGCGTCGGGTTCACATTACGAGCAGTACTTC.

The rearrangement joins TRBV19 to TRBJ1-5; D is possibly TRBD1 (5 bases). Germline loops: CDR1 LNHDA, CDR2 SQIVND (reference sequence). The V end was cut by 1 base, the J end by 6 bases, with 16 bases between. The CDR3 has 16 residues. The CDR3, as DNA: TGTGCCAGTAGTATAGTTGTCCGGGGGGTAGGTCAGCCCCAGCATTTT. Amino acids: CASSIVVRGVGQPQHF. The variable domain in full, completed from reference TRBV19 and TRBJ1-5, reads DGGITQSPKYLFRKEGQNVTLSCEQNLNHDAMYWYRQDPGQGLRLIYYSQIVNDFQKGDIAEGYSVSREKKESFPLTVTSAQKNPTAFYLCASSIVVRGVGQPQHFGDGTRLSIL.

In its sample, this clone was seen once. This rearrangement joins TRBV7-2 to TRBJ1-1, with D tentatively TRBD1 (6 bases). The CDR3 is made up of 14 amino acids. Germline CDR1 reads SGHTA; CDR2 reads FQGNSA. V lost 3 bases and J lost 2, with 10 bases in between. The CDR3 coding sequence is TGTGCCAGCAGCTTCACAGGGTTCAACACTGAAGCTTTCTTT. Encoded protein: CASSFTGFNTEAFF.

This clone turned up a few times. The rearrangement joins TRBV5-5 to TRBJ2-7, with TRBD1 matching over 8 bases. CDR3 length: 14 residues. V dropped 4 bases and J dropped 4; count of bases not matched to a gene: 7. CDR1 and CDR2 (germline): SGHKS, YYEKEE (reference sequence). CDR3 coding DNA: TGTGCCAGCAGCCCAGGGACAGGAGGTTACGAGCAGTACTTC. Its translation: CASSPGTGGYEQYF.

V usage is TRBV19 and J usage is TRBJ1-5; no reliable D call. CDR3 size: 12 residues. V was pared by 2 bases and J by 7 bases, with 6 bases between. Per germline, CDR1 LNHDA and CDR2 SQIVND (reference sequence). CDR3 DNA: TGTGCCAGTAGTATATTGGGCCAGCCCCAGCATTTT. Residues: CASSILGQPQHF.

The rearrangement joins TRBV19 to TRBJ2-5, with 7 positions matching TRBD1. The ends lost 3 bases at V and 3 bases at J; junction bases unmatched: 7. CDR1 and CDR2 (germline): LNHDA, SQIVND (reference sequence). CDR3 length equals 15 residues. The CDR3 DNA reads TGTGCCAGTAGTATGTTACAGGGGATCAAAGAGACCCAGTACTTC. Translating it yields CASSMLQGIKETQYF.

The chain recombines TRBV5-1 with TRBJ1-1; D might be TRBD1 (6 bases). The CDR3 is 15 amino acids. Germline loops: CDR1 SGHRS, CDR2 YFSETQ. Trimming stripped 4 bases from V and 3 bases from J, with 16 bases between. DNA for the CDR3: TGCGCCAGCAGCAGAGAGACAGGATCGGACACTGAAGCTTTCTTT. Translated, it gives CASSRETGSDTEAFF. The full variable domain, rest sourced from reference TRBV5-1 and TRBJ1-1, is KAGVTQTPRYLIKTRGQQVTLSCSPISGHRSVSWYQQTPGQGLQFLFEYFSETQRNKGNFPGRFSGRQFSNSRSEMNVSTLELGDSALYLCASSRETGSDTEAFFGQGTRLTVV.

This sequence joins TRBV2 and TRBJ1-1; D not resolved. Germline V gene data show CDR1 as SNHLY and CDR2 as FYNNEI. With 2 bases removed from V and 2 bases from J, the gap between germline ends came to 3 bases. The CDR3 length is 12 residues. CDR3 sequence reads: CASSERNTEAFF. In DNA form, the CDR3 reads TGTGCCAGCAGTGAACGTAACACTGAAGCTTTCTTT. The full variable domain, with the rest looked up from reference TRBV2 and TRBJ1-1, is EPEVTQTPSHQVTQMGQEVILRCVPISNHLYFYWYRQILGQKVEFLVSFYNNEISEKSEIFDDQFSVERPDGSNFTLKIRSTKLEDSAMYFCASSERNTEAFFGQGTRLTVV.

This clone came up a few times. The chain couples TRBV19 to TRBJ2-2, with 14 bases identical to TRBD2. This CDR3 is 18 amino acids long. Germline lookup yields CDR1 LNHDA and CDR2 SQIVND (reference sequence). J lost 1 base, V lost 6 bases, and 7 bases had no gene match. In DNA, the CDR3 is TGTGCCAGTAGGACCGGGACTAGCGGGAGTGAGAACACCGGGGAGCTGTTTTTT. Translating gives CASRTGTSGSENTGELFF. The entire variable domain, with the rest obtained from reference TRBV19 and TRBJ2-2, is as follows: DGGITQSPKYLFRKEGQNVTLSCEQNLNHDAMYWYRQDPGQGLRLIYYSQIVNDFQKGDIAEGYSVSREKKESFPLTVTSAQKNPTAFYLCASRTGTSGSENTGELFFGEGSRLTVL.

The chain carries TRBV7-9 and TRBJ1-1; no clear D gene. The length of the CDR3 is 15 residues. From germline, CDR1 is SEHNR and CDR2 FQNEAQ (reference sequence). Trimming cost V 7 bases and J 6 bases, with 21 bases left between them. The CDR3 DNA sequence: TGTGCCAGCATACCTTCCGGGTCCGCTAAGGCTGAAGCTTTCTTT. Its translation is CASIPSGSAKAEAFF.

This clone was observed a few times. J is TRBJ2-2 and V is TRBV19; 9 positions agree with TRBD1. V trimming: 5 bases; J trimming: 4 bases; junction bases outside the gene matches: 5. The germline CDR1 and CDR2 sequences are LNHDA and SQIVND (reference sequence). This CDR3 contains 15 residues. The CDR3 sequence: CASSPDRGSTGELFF. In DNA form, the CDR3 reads TGTGCCAGTAGTCCGGACAGGGGAAGCACCGGGGAGCTGTTTTTT.

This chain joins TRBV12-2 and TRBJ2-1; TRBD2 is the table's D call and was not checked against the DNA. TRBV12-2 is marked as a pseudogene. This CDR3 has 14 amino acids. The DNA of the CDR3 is TGTGCAAGTCGCGCAGCCCGGAGCTACAATGAGCAGTTCTTC. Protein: CASRAARSYNEQFF.

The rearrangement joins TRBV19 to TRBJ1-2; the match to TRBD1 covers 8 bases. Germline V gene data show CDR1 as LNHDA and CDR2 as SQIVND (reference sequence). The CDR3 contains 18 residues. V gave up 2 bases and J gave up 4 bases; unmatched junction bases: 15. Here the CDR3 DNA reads TGTGCCAGTAGTATAACTTCGACAGGGGCCTCCGTGCTCTATGGCTACACCTTC. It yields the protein CASSITSTGASVLYGYTF.